The T cell receptor (beta chain) described here comes from a study of T cells after yellow fever vaccination. Background on the study: When fractions had low cell numbers, they were prepared with SMART-Seq v4 Ultra Low Input. Findings and limits, study-wide: Post-booster repertoires again held most primary-vaccination clones (just under 97% CD4, 75% to 90% CD8). Shared CD4/CD8 clonotypes were a small share, likely from convergent recombination.

The 5'RACE template-switching step produced TCR cDNA and added a universal primer site and UMIs. Using its own MiXCR run on the 5' RACE reads, TCRdb lists one record per CDR3 protein. The data show about 340,000 distinct CDR3 sequences, 8% to 10% seen once. A few counts support this clonotype. The antigen is unknown. Trimming removed 3 bases from V and 0 bases from J, with 9 bases in between. This CDR3 comprises 14 residues. Germline V gene lookup returns CDR1 DFQATT and CDR2 SNEGSKA (reference sequence). V usage is TRBV20-1 and J usage is TRBJ2-1; no firm D call. The sequencing used PBMCs, collected on the day of the first yellow fever vaccination. The clonotype was recovered from a man between 18 and 29 years old who received the YFV17D yellow fever vaccine. CDR3 bases: TGCAGTGCTAGTTACTCGAGCTCCTACAATGAGCAGTTCTTC. Protein sequence: CSASYSSSYNEQFF.